These 32 T cell receptor beta chains share one sample of origin, sequenced in a study of T-cell memory formation after mild COVID-19. Each CDR3 protein gets one entry after TCRdb re-called the 5' RACE reads with MiXCR. The sample shows a few hundred thousand distinct CDR3 sequences, roughly 9.4% of them seen only once. Sequencing was performed on PBMCs or a T cell subset sorted from them (not recorded which). The receptors come from a man between 18 and 35 years old who had mild COVID-19 (a few samples of this study predate the infection). Cell type and time point are not known.

The chain links TRBV3-1 to TRBJ2-5, with TRBD2 matching over 7 bases. Trimming removed 2 bases from V and 1 base from J; junction bases left unmatched: 4. CDR1 and CDR2 from the germline V gene are LGHDT and YNNKEL (reference sequence). The CDR3 is made up of 15 amino acids. This CDR3 reads CASSQNSGPQETQYF. The DNA for the CDR3 is TGTGCCAGCAGCCAAAATAGCGGGCCCCAAGAGACCCAGTACTTC.

This chain uses TRBV5-1 with TRBJ2-2; D unclear. CDR3 length: 14 residues. Trimming removed 7 bases from V and 0 bases from J, with 10 bases in between. Germline values: CDR1 SGHRS, CDR2 YFSETQ. The CDR3 sequence is CASLAPSNTGELFF. In DNA, the CDR3 is TGCGCCAGCCTCGCACCCTCGAACACCGGGGAGCTGTTTTTT. The whole variable domain, filled in from reference TRBV5-1 and TRBJ2-2, reads KAGVTQTPRYLIKTRGQQVTLSCSPISGHRSVSWYQQTPGQGLQFLFEYFSETQRNKGNFPGRFSGRQFSNSRSEMNVSTLELGDSALYLCASLAPSNTGELFFGEGSRLTVL.

This clonotype was counted many times. J is TRBJ2-5 and V is TRBV28; no reliable D call. Germline CDR1 is MDHEN and CDR2 is SYDVKM. The ends were cut back, 8 bases at V and 7 bases at J, with 8 bases in the middle. There are 10 residues in the CDR3. CDR3 sequence reads: CASGPGTQYF. The CDR3 DNA reads TGTGCCAGCGGACCAGGGACCCAGTACTTC.

This clonotype was seen a handful of times. The chain uses TRBV7-3 and TRBJ2-4; D may be TRBD1 (6 bases). The V end was cut by 6 bases, the J end by 8 bases, with 17 bases between. Germline CDR1 and CDR2: SGHTA and FQGTGA. CDR3 length: 14 residues. Written as DNA, the CDR3 is TGTGCCAGCAGTTCCGGGACAAAAAACGACATTCAGTACTTC. Translating gives CASSSGTKNDIQYF.

The chain carries TRBV5-1 and TRBJ2-3; D assignment may be TRBD1 or TRBD2 (5 bases each). The CDR3 runs to 16 residues. Trimming stripped 4 bases from V and 0 bases from J, with 15 bases between. Germline assignment: CDR1 SGHRS and CDR2 YFSETQ. CDR3 residues: CASSPGHEISTDTQYF. CDR3 coding DNA: TGCGCCAGCAGCCCGGGGCATGAAATTAGCACAGATACGCAGTATTTT.

This sequence joins TRBV7-9 and TRBJ2-3; 8 bases line up with TRBD1. The junction had 9 bases not matched to a gene; V was cut back by 5 bases and J by 5 bases. Germline V gene sequence: CDR1 SEHNR, CDR2 FQNEAQ (reference sequence). This CDR3 spans 15 amino acids. The CDR3 DNA is TGTGCCAGCAGCCCAGGGGGCCCGACGGGAGATACGCAGTATTTT. It translates to CASSPGGPTGDTQYF. The variable domain in full, with the rest retrieved from reference TRBV7-9 and TRBJ2-3, is DTGVSQNPRHKITKRGQNVTFRCDPISEHNRLYWYRQTLGQGPEFLTYFQNEAQLEKSRLLSDRFSAERPKGSFSTLEIQRTEQGDSAMYLCASSPGGPTGDTQYFGPGTRLTVL.

This clonotype appeared a few times. This rearrangement joins TRBV20-1 to TRBJ2-1; no clear D. Germline V gives CDR1 DFQATT, CDR2 SNEGSKA (reference sequence). The CDR3 spans 14 residues. V lost 6 bases and J 0 bases, leaving 12 bases between the germline ends. The DNA for the CDR3 is TGCAGTGCCACCGACCGCAGCTCCTACAATGAGCAGTTCTTC. As protein: CSATDRSSYNEQFF.

This chain connects TRBV6-5 to TRBJ2-1; 9 positions match TRBD2. Germline V gives CDR1 MNHEY, CDR2 SVGAGI. The CDR3 is 14 residues long. J gave up 4 bases and V 6 bases, and 4 bases lay outside the gene matches. The CDR3 nucleotides read TGTGCCAGCAGCAGCGGGGGGAAGTACAATGAGCAGTTCTTC. This codes for CASSSGGKYNEQFF.

The chain couples TRBV7-2 to TRBJ2-1; 9 bases fit TRBD2. This CDR3 has 16 residues. V lost 5 bases to trimming and J lost 2 bases; unmatched junction nucleotides: 7. In germline, CDR1 is SGHTA, CDR2 FQGNSA. The CDR3 is CASSPRLADAYNEQFF. CDR3 nucleotide sequence: TGTGCCAGCAGCCCCCGACTAGCGGACGCCTACAATGAGCAGTTCTTC.

The rearrangement joins TRBV12-3 or TRBV12-4 to TRBJ2-2; the match to TRBD1 covers 10 bases. The CDR3 covers 16 residues. V shed 7 bases and J 5 bases; nucleotides not matched to a gene: 10. The CDR3 nucleotides are TGTGCCAGCACCCTAAGGTTGGGACAGGGGACCGGGGAGCTGTTTTTT. Protein: CASTLRLGQGTGELFF.

V gene TRBV6-6 combines with J gene TRBJ1-3; D ambiguous. CDR1 MNHNY and CDR2 SVGAGI come from the germline V gene (reference sequence). Trimming pared 5 bases from V and 0 bases from J, leaving 17 bases between. This CDR3 is 17 amino acids long. The CDR3 spells CASSHKLDGISGNTIYF. CDR3 sequence (DNA): TGTGCCAGCAGTCATAAGCTCGACGGAATCTCTGGAAACACCATATATTTT.

This sequence joins TRBV5-1 and TRBJ1-2; 9 bases are shared with TRBD1. CDR1 is SGHRS, CDR2 YFSETQ, per germline. Germline trimming cut 4 bases from V and 7 bases from J; bases unmatched to any gene: 8. CDR3 length: 14 amino acids. Here the CDR3 DNA reads TGCGCCAGCAGCCCACAGGGGGCGACGGGTGGCTACACCTTC. Its protein product is CASSPQGATGGYTF.

This clonotype came up many times. This chain uses TRBV20-1 with TRBJ2-3; TRBD2 agrees at 8 bases. The CDR3 has 16 amino acids. The J segment lost 4 bases and the V segment lost 4 bases, leaving 13 bases of the junction unmatched. The germline V gene encodes CDR1 DFQATT and CDR2 SNEGSKA (reference sequence). The CDR3 sequence is CSATPRGSGEPDTQYF. The CDR3 nucleotides read TGCAGTGCTACCCCCCGGGGTAGCGGGGAACCAGATACGCAGTATTTT.

The CDR3 sequence: CSALGAGSYEQYF. DNA for the CDR3: TGCAGTGCTCTTGGGGCAGGCTCCTACGAGCAGTACTTC. This chain connects TRBV20-1 to TRBJ2-7; the D gene is possibly TRBD1 (5 bases). Germline CDR1 is DFQATT and CDR2 is SNEGSKA (reference sequence). V was pared by 5 bases and J by 0 bases, with 11 bases between. The CDR3 spans 13 residues.

The chain carries TRBV4-2 and TRBJ2-2; possible D gene TRBD2, 5 bases. V was shortened by 6 bases and J by 5 bases, with 19 bases between the two germline ends. The CDR3 runs to 16 residues. Germline-derived CDR1 and CDR2 are LGHNA and YNFKEQ. For the CDR3, the DNA is TGTGCCAGCAGATGCCACGGTCGGGAAGGGACCGGGGAGCTGTTTTTT. As protein: CASRCHGREGTGELFF.

The rearrangement links TRBV2 to TRBJ2-1; no definite D call. There are 13 residues in the CDR3. In germline, CDR1 is SNHLY, CDR2 FYNNEI. Trimming left V 4 bases short and J 5 bases short, with 9 bases between. The CDR3 loop reads CASSGGLDNEQFF. DNA of the CDR3: TGTGCCAGCAGTGGTGGCCTAGACAATGAGCAGTTCTTC.

This clonotype was seen only a few times. The J gene is TRBJ2-1, the V gene TRBV4-1; D not resolved. Germline lookup yields CDR1 MGHRA and CDR2 YSYEKL. This CDR3 comprises 15 residues. V lost 4 bases and J lost 0, with 10 bases in between. The CDR3 sequence: CASSLSSTSYNEQFF. For the CDR3, the DNA is TGCGCCAGCAGCCTGAGCAGTACCTCCTACAATGAGCAGTTCTTC.

In this sample, this clonotype turned up many times. V usage is TRBV20-1 and J usage is TRBJ2-1; perhaps TRBD2 as D (5 bases). V was shortened by 6 bases and J by 5 bases, with 17 bases between the two germline ends. The CDR3 length is 14 residues. Per germline, CDR1 DFQATT and CDR2 SNEGSKA (reference sequence). CDR3 sequence: CSAPDRSGNNEQFF. In DNA form, the CDR3 reads TGCAGTGCCCCAGATCGCAGCGGTAACAATGAGCAGTTCTTC.

The rearrangement links TRBV21-1 to TRBJ2-2; TRBD1 is taken as the D call from the table, unchecked against the DNA. TRBV21-1 is a recognized pseudogene. The CDR3 loop spans 16 amino acids. CDR3 region: CASSKQRGPNTGELFF. Here the CDR3 DNA reads TGTGCCAGCAGCAAACAGCGGGGGCCGAACACCGGGGAGCTGTTTTTT.

This clonotype was picked up many times. V and J are TRBV3-1 and TRBJ2-2, with TRBD2 matching 11 bases. V gave up 5 bases and J gave up 0 bases; unmatched junction bases: 2. Germline V gene sequence: CDR1 LGHDT, CDR2 YNNKEL (reference sequence). The CDR3 is 16 amino acids. The CDR3 sequence: CASSKGLAANTGELFF. CDR3 in DNA: TGTGCCAGCAGCAAGGGACTAGCGGCGAACACCGGGGAGCTGTTTTTT.

This clonotype occurred a few times. The chain uses TRBV7-9 and TRBJ2-5; TRBD2 agrees at 7 bases. V was clipped by 2 bases and J by 4 bases; unmatched bases: 4. The CDR3 covers 14 residues. The germline V gene encodes CDR1 SEHNR and CDR2 FQNEAQ (reference sequence). CDR3 sequence: CASSLSGVVETQYF. Here the CDR3 DNA reads TGTGCCAGCAGCTTAAGCGGGGTCGTAGAGACCCAGTACTTC. Full variable domain (missing parts from reference TRBV7-9 and TRBJ2-5): DTGVSQNPRHKITKRGQNVTFRCDPISEHNRLYWYRQTLGQGPEFLTYFQNEAQLEKSRLLSDRFSAERPKGSFSTLEIQRTEQGDSAMYLCASSLSGVVETQYFGPGTRLLVL.

The chain is built from TRBV29-1 and TRBJ2-1; no clear D gene. V was trimmed by 4 bases and J by 4 bases, leaving 5 bases between them. CDR1 is SQVTM, CDR2 ANQGSEA, per germline. The CDR3 totals 11 residues. In DNA, the CDR3 is TGCAGCGTTGTTGCTTACAATGAGCAGTTCTTC. Translated: CSVVAYNEQFF.

This clonotype was recorded many times. The V gene is TRBV5-6, the J gene TRBJ2-7; 7 bases agree with TRBD1. Per the germline V gene, CDR1 is SGHDT and CDR2 is YYEEEE. CDR3 length: 12 residues. With 4 bases clipped from V and 9 bases from J, the junction kept 7 bases outside the gene matches. CDR3 DNA: TGTGCCAGCAGCCTAACAGGGGATGGGCAGTACGTC. This gives the protein CASSLTGDGQYV.

The chain is built from TRBV5-4 and TRBJ2-3; D is unresolved. Trimming took 7 bases from V and 2 from J, leaving 14 bases between them. CDR1 is SGHNT and CDR2 is YYREEE in the germline V gene (reference sequence). The CDR3 extends over 14 amino acids. CDR3 nucleotide sequence: TGTGCCAGCTTAGGTAGTCGACTCACAGATACGCAGTATTTT. Translating gives CASLGSRLTDTQYF.

This clonotype was seen only a few times. The rearrangement uses TRBV20-1 and TRBJ2-3; 7 positions agree with TRBD1. Per the germline V gene, CDR1 is DFQATT and CDR2 is SNEGSKA (reference sequence). The CDR3 runs 13 residues. The V gene end was trimmed by 5 bases and the J gene end by 1 base; junction bases not matched to a gene: 3. The DNA for the CDR3 is TGCAGTGCTTATGGACAGGGCACAGATACGCAGTATTTT. Its translation: CSAYGQGTDTQYF.

This clonotype was recorded at least ten times. This chain uses TRBV3-1 with TRBJ1-6; 12 bases are shared with TRBD1. Per germline, CDR1 LGHDT and CDR2 YNNKEL (reference sequence). V trimming: 3 bases; J trimming: 10 bases; junction bases outside the gene matches: 1. There are 14 residues in the CDR3. The CDR3 sequence is CASSQGTGGSPLHF. The CDR3 bases are TGTGCCAGCAGCCAGGGGACAGGGGGCTCACCCCTCCACTTT.

The V call is TRBV7-3, the J call TRBJ1-5; D gene unclear. CDR1 and CDR2 from the germline V gene are SGHTA and FQGTGA. There are 13 residues in the CDR3. Trimming removed 2 bases from V and 6 bases from J, with 8 bases in between. DNA for the CDR3: TGTGCCAGCAGCTTACGAGCGGGTCAGCCCCAGCATTTT. Translating gives CASSLRAGQPQHF.

The gene calls are TRBV7-2 and TRBJ1-4, with a weak D call TRBD1 (6 bases). V was shortened by 2 bases and J by 6 bases, with 13 bases between the two germline ends. The CDR3 loop spans 15 amino acids. Germline V CDR1 and CDR2: SGHTA, FQGNSA. Written as DNA, the CDR3 is TGTGCCAGCAGCTTATTCGGCAGGGGTGATGAAAAACTGTTTTTT. It codes for CASSLFGRGDEKLFF.

This clonotype was recorded a few times. This chain joins TRBV4-1 and TRBJ2-7; no reliable D call. Trimming took 5 bases from V and 2 from J, leaving 10 bases between them. In germline, CDR1 is MGHRA, CDR2 YSYEKL. CDR3 length: 13 residues. The CDR3: CASSLSDTYEQYF. For the CDR3, the DNA is TGCGCCAGCAGCTTATCCGACACCTACGAGCAGTACTTC.

This clonotype has just a few counts. The J gene is TRBJ2-3, the V gene TRBV7-2, with D unresolved. Trimming took off 5 bases at V and 1 base at J, with 13 bases between the two ends. CDR3 length: 15 residues. CDR1 is SGHTA and CDR2 is FQGNSA in the germline V gene. CDR3 amino acids: CASSPWAAGTDTQYF. The CDR3, as DNA: TGTGCCAGCAGCCCATGGGCGGCGGGCACAGATACGCAGTATTTT.

This clonotype was seen only a few times. The chain employs TRBV20-1 and TRBJ2-5; 9 positions match TRBD2. Germline V lookup: CDR1 DFQATT, CDR2 SNEGSKA (reference sequence). The CDR3 extends over 15 amino acids. The trim removed 3 bases at V and 2 bases at J, leaving 7 bases unmatched. CDR3 nucleotide sequence: TGCAGTGCTAGGCCGGCGGGAGGGAGGCAAGAGACCCAGTACTTC. It translates to CSARPAGGRQETQYF.

The rearrangement links TRBV7-2 to TRBJ1-5; TRBD1 agrees at 8 bases. The CDR3 is 13 residues long. In germline, CDR1 is SGHTA, CDR2 FQGNSA. V dropped 3 bases and J dropped 6; count of bases not matched to a gene: 1. The DNA of the CDR3 is TGTGCCAGCAGCTTTACAGGGGGTCAGCCCCAGCATTTT. Translation: CASSFTGGQPQHF.